The 28 T cell receptor beta chains listed next were all sequenced from one sample in a study of cytomegalovirus exposure and HLA in healthy donors. Here immunoSEQ multiplex PCR was the method, and the copy in TCRdb shows in-frame clones only, minus some. The data show approximately 220,000 clones, roughly 89% seen once. The sample consisted of PBMCs. All receptors derive from a man aged 18 to 29 in good health and CMV-seronegative.

The CDR3 DNA reads TGTGCCAGCAGCGTAGTGGGGACTAGTAATGAGCAGTTCTTC. This sequence encodes CASSVVGTSNEQFF. The rearrangement joins TRBV9 to TRBJ2-1, with 8 bases aligning to TRBD2. Looked up from germline, CDR1 is SGDLS and CDR2 is YYNGEE. V trimming: 0 bases; J trimming: 7 bases; junction bases outside the gene matches: 3. The CDR3 is 14 amino acids.

In its sample, this clone was seen a few times. This chain uses TRBV6-1 with TRBJ1-1; D gene ambiguous. Germline values: CDR1 MNHNS, CDR2 SASEGT. CDR3 length equals 14 residues. Trimming cost V 4 bases and J 1 base, with 10 bases left between them. The DNA for the CDR3 is TGTGCCAGCAGTGTTCGGGGTAAGAACACTGAAGCTTTCTTT. Its translation: CASSVRGKNTEAFF.

The chain recombines TRBV28 with TRBJ1-5; tentative D call: TRBD1 (5 bases). The germline V gene has CDR1 MDHEN and CDR2 SYDVKM. Trimming took 2 bases from V and 4 from J, leaving 15 bases between them. The CDR3 extends over 16 amino acids. DNA of the CDR3: TGTGCCAGCAGTTTACACAGGAGCCTAATTAATCAGCCCCAGCATTTT. It encodes CASSLHRSLINQPQHF.

The rearrangement links TRBV7-6 to TRBJ1-1, with a weak D call TRBD1 (6 bases). This CDR3 has 13 residues. Germline loops: CDR1 SGHVS, CDR2 FNYEAQ. V was trimmed by 5 bases and J by 11 bases, leaving 18 bases between them. As DNA, the CDR3 is TGTGCCAGCAGCCGTGAAATACAGGGCGGCGCTTTCTTT. Translation gives CASSREIQGGAFF.

V usage is TRBV7-2 and J usage is TRBJ1-2; D remains ambiguous. The V gene lost 5 bases and the J gene lost 2 bases, with 15 bases spanning the gap. Germline V gene sequence: CDR1 SGHTA, CDR2 FQGNSA. This CDR3 spans 15 amino acids. CDR3 DNA sequence: TGTGCCAGCAGCCCCCAAGTAGCACTGAACTATGGCTACACCTTC. Protein: CASSPQVALNYGYTF.

This clone was seen a handful of times. The gene calls are TRBV19 and TRBJ1-2; no clear D. The CDR3 is 12 amino acids. Between the trimmed V and J ends, which lost 5 bases and 4 bases, there was a span of 8 bases. Germline V CDR1 and CDR2: LNHDA, SQIVND (reference sequence). The CDR3 DNA reads TGTGCCAGTAGTCGATACAGCTATGGCTACACCTTC. As protein: CASSRYSYGYTF.

V and J are TRBV5-5 and TRBJ2-7; unclear D gene. Germline loops: CDR1 SGHKS, CDR2 YYEKEE (reference sequence). The CDR3 runs 15 residues. V was pared by 5 bases and J by 0 bases, with 15 bases between. This chain's CDR3 is CASSLTRTNSYEQYF. The DNA of the CDR3 is TGTGCCAGCAGTTTGACCCGAACTAACTCCTACGAGCAGTACTTC.

V and J are TRBV7-3 and TRBJ2-1; possibly TRBD1 for D (7 bases). Germline-derived CDR1 and CDR2 are SGHTA and FQGTGA. The CDR3 covers 15 residues. V lost 4 bases and J 0 bases, leaving 10 bases between the germline ends. CDR3 amino acids: CASSSQGGSYNEQFF. The CDR3 DNA sequence: TGTGCCAGCAGCTCGCAGGGGGGCTCCTACAATGAGCAGTTCTTC.

The chain uses TRBV2 and TRBJ2-5, with D possibly matching TRBD2 (6 bases). Germline lookup yields CDR1 SNHLY and CDR2 FYNNEI. This CDR3 is built from 16 residues. The V end was cut by 5 bases, the J end by 2 bases, with 18 bases between. CDR3 in DNA: TGTGCCAGCAGTCGAATAGGGGTTGCGGGGCAAGAGACCCAGTACTTC. Protein sequence: CASSRIGVAGQETQYF.

V gene TRBV19 combines with J gene TRBJ2-1; 8 bases fit TRBD2. The trim removed 8 bases at V and 5 bases at J, leaving 2 bases unmatched. In germline, CDR1 is LNHDA, CDR2 SQIVND (reference sequence). The CDR3 consists of 12 residues. The CDR3 reads CASEGLDNEQFF. In nucleotides, the CDR3 is TGTGCCAGTGAGGGACTAGACAATGAGCAGTTCTTC.

The rearrangement joins TRBV7-9 to TRBJ2-7; 9 bases align to TRBD2. CDR1 and CDR2 from the germline V gene are SEHNR and FQNEAQ (reference sequence). The CDR3 length is 14 residues. V lost 7 bases, J lost 0 bases, and 4 bases stayed unmatched. CDR3 sequence reads: CASTTSGHSYEQYF. For the CDR3, the DNA is TGTGCCAGCACGACTAGCGGACACTCCTACGAGCAGTACTTC. The full variable domain, its missing parts supplied by reference TRBV7-9 and TRBJ2-7, is DTGVSQNPRHKITKRGQNVTFRCDPISEHNRLYWYRQTLGQGPEFLTYFQNEAQLEKSRLLSDRFSAERPKGSFSTLEIQRTEQGDSAMYLCASTTSGHSYEQYFGPGTRLTVT.

The chain has TRBV2 and TRBJ2-3; a possible D gene is TRBD1 (6 bases). The CDR3 sequence is 14 residues long. CDR1 and CDR2 (germline): SNHLY, FYNNEI. V was clipped by 7 bases and J by 6 bases, with 17 bases between them. This CDR3 reads CASKDSRSGDTQYF. The CDR3 nucleotides are TGTGCCAGCAAGGACAGTCGGTCGGGGGATACGCAGTATTTT.

CDR3: CASSQPSGRPGGELFF. The CDR3 bases are TGCGCCAGCAGCCAACCTAGCGGGAGGCCCGGCGGGGAGCTGTTTTTT. The chain has TRBV4-1 and TRBJ2-2; 11 bases agree with TRBD2. Germline V lookup: CDR1 MGHRA, CDR2 YSYEKL. The trim removed 2 bases at V and 7 bases at J, leaving 6 bases unmatched. This CDR3 region has 16 residues.

The chain carries TRBV5-4 and TRBJ2-2; 7 bases fit TRBD1. V lost 4 bases and J lost 0; bases outside the gene matches: 3. CDR1 SGHNT and CDR2 YYREEE come from the germline V gene (reference sequence). The CDR3 runs to 15 residues. DNA for the CDR3: TGTGCCAGCAGCCCACAGGGGCCGAACACCGGGGAGCTGTTTTTT. Amino acids: CASSPQGPNTGELFF.

V usage is TRBV2 and J usage is TRBJ2-4; D is possibly TRBD2 (6 bases). CDR3 length: 14 residues. V was cut by 1 base and J by 5 bases, with 9 bases left in between. Per germline, CDR1 SNHLY and CDR2 FYNNEI. The CDR3 sequence is CASSEGGEENIQYF. Here the CDR3 DNA reads TGTGCCAGCAGTGAAGGGGGGGAGGAAAACATTCAGTACTTC.

V usage is TRBV7-2 and J usage is TRBJ1-3; 8 bases are a match to TRBD1. Germline V gene data show CDR1 as SGHTA and CDR2 as FQGNSA. This CDR3 spans 17 amino acids. Unmatched junction bases numbered 12, after V lost 5 bases and J lost 3 bases. The CDR3 loop is CASSLRGGGTGGNTIYF. CDR3 coding DNA: TGTGCCAGCAGCCTCAGGGGTGGGGGGACAGGTGGAAACACCATATATTTT.

The V and J genes are TRBV5-4 and TRBJ2-7; 7 nucleotides line up with TRBD1. In germline, CDR1 is SGHNT, CDR2 YYREEE (reference sequence). This CDR3 has 15 amino acids. V shed 4 bases, J shed 3 bases, and the junction held 10 bases outside the gene matches. CDR3 amino acids: CASSQAGTDLYEQYF. The CDR3 DNA reads as TGTGCCAGCAGCCAGGCCGGGACAGACCTCTACGAGCAGTACTTC.

The chain uses TRBV10-2 and TRBJ2-7; D is uncertain. The CDR3 loop spans 11 amino acids. The ends were cut back, 6 bases at V and 2 bases at J, with 5 bases in the middle. CDR1 and CDR2 from the germline V gene are WSHSY and SAAADI. CDR3 DNA sequence: TGCGCCAGCAGCCCTGCCTACGAGCAGTACTTC. The encoded protein is CASSPAYEQYF.

The V and J genes are TRBV4-1 and TRBJ1-5; D unclear. V was trimmed by 6 bases and J by 3 bases, leaving 9 bases between them. Per germline, CDR1 MGHRA and CDR2 YSYEKL. CDR3 size: 13 residues. The CDR3, as DNA: TGCGCCAGCAGGGGCACGCACAATCAGCCCCAGCATTTT. This sequence encodes CASRGTHNQPQHF.

Comment on this clone: Other DNA variants within this sample encode the same CDR3. V and J are TRBV19 and TRBJ2-7; TRBD1 is a possible D gene (5 bases). Germline loops: CDR1 LNHDA, CDR2 SQIVND (reference sequence). V was trimmed by 3 bases and J by 3 bases, leaving 9 bases between them. The CDR3 is made up of 13 amino acids. The CDR3: CASSIGQGYEQYF. The CDR3 DNA follows: TGTGCCAGTAGTATCGGGCAGGGCTACGAGCAGTACTTC.

There are a few counts of this clone. The chain links TRBV27 to TRBJ1-5; 10 bases agree with TRBD1. This CDR3 comprises 14 residues. The ends lost 6 bases at V and 2 bases at J; junction bases unmatched: 1. From germline, CDR1 is MNHEY and CDR2 SMNVEV (reference sequence). The DNA for the CDR3 is TGTGCCAGCAGCGGGACAGGGGGCAATCAGCCCCAGCATTTT. Its translation: CASSGTGGNQPQHF.

The chain's CDR3 is CASSPGQPATNEKLFF. CDR3 nucleotide sequence: TGTGCCAGCAGCCCAGGACAGCCGGCAACTAATGAAAAACTGTTTTTT. V gene TRBV14 combines with J gene TRBJ1-4, with a tentative D call TRBD1 (6 bases). This CDR3 has 16 amino acids. Germline V gene data show CDR1 as SGHDN and CDR2 as FVKESK. Trimming stripped 4 bases from V and 0 bases from J, with 12 bases between.

The genes are TRBV5-1 and TRBJ2-1, with TRBD1 as a possible D gene (5 bases). From germline, CDR1 is SGHRS and CDR2 YFSETQ. The CDR3 contains 13 residues. V dropped 0 bases and J dropped 6 bases, with 7 bases sitting between them. CDR3 residues: CASSLEGANEQFF. CDR3 nucleotides: TGCGCCAGCAGCTTGGAAGGGGCCAATGAGCAGTTCTTC.

This chain connects TRBV6-6 to TRBJ1-2; 8 bases fit TRBD1. The ends lost 0 bases at V and 8 bases at J; junction bases unmatched: 5. The CDR3 contains 14 residues. Germline CDR1 MNHNY, CDR2 SVGAGI (reference sequence). The CDR3 sequence: CASSYSRTGQGYTF. As DNA, the CDR3 is TGTGCCAGCAGTTACTCTAGGACAGGGCAAGGCTACACCTTC.

The rearrangement links TRBV27 to TRBJ2-7, with 9 nucleotides matching TRBD2. Germline V gives CDR1 MNHEY, CDR2 SMNVEV (reference sequence). Trimming cost V 3 bases and J 5 bases; bases outside gene matches: 5. This CDR3 is 14 amino acids long. The CDR3 coding sequence is TGTGCCAGCAGTTTCGGTCTAGCGGGGAACGAGCAGTACTTC. It encodes CASSFGLAGNEQYF.

CDR3 nucleotides: TGTGCCAGCAGCTTGCAGGGAAGCTCCTACGAGCAGTACTTC. Protein: CASSLQGSSYEQYF. This chain joins TRBV7-2 and TRBJ2-7; tentatively, D is TRBD1 (5 bases). The CDR3 has 14 residues. Germline assignment: CDR1 SGHTA and CDR2 FQGNSA. V was clipped by 3 bases and J by 0 bases, with 9 bases between them.

The chain employs TRBV5-4 and TRBJ2-5; D perhaps matches TRBD2 (7 bases). Germline lookup yields CDR1 SGHNT and CDR2 YYREEE (reference sequence). With 1 base removed from V and 5 bases from J, the gap between germline ends came to 18 bases. This CDR3 has 16 amino acids. The CDR3 is CASSLSLGAGAETQYF. In nucleotides, the CDR3 is TGTGCCAGCAGCTTGTCACTCGGGGCGGGGGCTGAGACCCAGTACTTC. The full variable domain, rest sourced from reference TRBV5-4 and TRBJ2-5, is ETGVTQSPTHLIKTRGQQVTLRCSSQSGHNTVSWYQQALGQGPQFIFQYYREEENGRGNFPPRFSGLQFPNYSSELNVNALELDDSALYLCASSLSLGAGAETQYFGPGTRLLVL.

The chain combines TRBV29-1 with TRBJ2-7; a possible D gene is TRBD1 (6 bases). V was shortened by 7 bases and J by 0 bases, with 16 bases between the two germline ends. This CDR3 is 14 amino acids long. Germline values: CDR1 SQVTM, CDR2 ANQGSEA. DNA for the CDR3: TGCAGCGCATCGGGACAAGCGAGCTCCTACGAGCAGTACTTC. Translated, it gives CSASGQASSYEQYF.